These T cell receptor beta chains were read from a single sample in a study of T cell changes during pregnancy in multiple sclerosis. Measured with immunoSEQ multiplex PCR; TCRdb has only the in-frame clones, and not every one. The sample consists of about 42,000 clones, less than 90% of them appearing once. This specimen consisted of CD4+ T cells from peripheral blood mononuclear cells, obtained before pregnancy. These receptors originate from a female donor with multiple sclerosis, enrolled in a pregnancy study. Each CDR3 is given with its conserved first and last residue. The D gene is left open where the match is weak. Expanded clones are given a class, and other clones once, few, many or no size at all.

>once|NA|TRBV29-1|TRBJ1-2
CSVEGRAPVGGYTF
TGCAGCGTTGAAGGCAGGGCGCCAGTTGGAGGCTACACCTTC
>NA|NA|TRBV21-1|TRBJ2-7
CASSKEEWREGIYEQYF
TGTGCCAGCAGCAAAGAAGAATGGAGGGAGGGGATTTACGAGCAGTACTTC
>NA|NA|TRBV5-1|TRBJ2-1
CASSLAGRGEQFF
TGCGCCAGCAGCTTGGCTGGGCGGGGAGAGCAGTTCTTC
>NA|NA|TRBV13|TRBJ1-1
CASSLVAGFGNTEAFF
TGTGCCAGCAGCTTAGTGGCAGGGTTCGGGAACACTGAAGCTTTCTTT
>NA|NA|TRBV5-1|TRBJ2-5
CASSLEGQGMRAQYF
TGCGCCAGCAGCTTGGAGGGCCAGGGGATGAGGGCCCAGTACTTC
>few|NA|TRBV7-2|TRBJ1-1
CASSFKGGGTEAFF
TGTGCCAGCAGCTTCAAGGGAGGGGGCACTGAAGCTTTCTTT
>NA|NA|TRBV27|TRBJ2-5
CASRPARQSRGQETQYF
TGTGCCAGCAGACCGGCTCGACAGAGTCGAGGCCAAGAGACCCAGTACTTC
>NA|TRBD1|TRBV6-1|TRBJ2-7
CASRLGQEYEQYF
TGTGCCAGCCGCCTTGGACAGGAGTACGAGCAGTACTTC
>NA|NA|TRBV7-6|TRBJ2-7
CASSSQEGPYEQYF
TGTGCCAGCAGCTCGCAGGAGGGTCCCTACGAGCAGTACTTC
>NA|TRBD2|TRBV27|TRBJ2-7
CASSLLAGVGYEQYF
TGTGCCAGCAGTTTACTAGCGGGAGTCGGGTACGAGCAGTACTTC
>NA|TRBD1|TRBV6-5|TRBJ1-2
CASSYTGQEGYTF
TGTGCCAGCAGTTACACGGGACAGGAAGGCTACACCTTC
>NA|TRBD2|TRBV14|TRBJ2-1
CASSQTSGGAYYNEQFF
TGTGCCAGCAGCCAGACTAGCGGGGGGGCCTACTACAATGAGCAGTTCTTC
>NA|NA|TRBV6-1|TRBJ2-2
CASSEGLTGSYTGELFF
TGTGCCAGCAGTGAAGGTCTTACAGGGTCGTACACCGGGGAGCTGTTTTTT
>NA|TRBD1|TRBV29-1|TRBJ1-4
CSGQGLGEKLFF
TGCAGCGGACAGGGACTGGGCGAAAAACTGTTTTTT
>NA|TRBD1|TRBV6-6|TRBJ1-5
CASSGTGAWPQHF
TGTGCCAGCAGTGGTACAGGGGCCTGGCCCCAGCATTTT
>NA|TRBD1|TRBV30|TRBJ2-5
CAWSGTGGSGTQYF
TGTGCCTGGAGTGGGACAGGGGGATCGGGGACCCAGTACTTC
>medium-sized|NA|TRBV6-1|TRBJ1-5
CASRWTDSNQPQHF
TGTGCCAGCAGGTGGACAGATAGCAATCAGCCCCAGCATTTT
>NA|NA|TRBV5-6|TRBJ1-1
CASSRQTTVGTEAFF
TGTGCCAGCAGCCGACAAACGACAGTTGGCACTGAAGCTTTCTTT
>NA|TRBD1|TRBV5-5|TRBJ2-7
CASSLLRDRGDEQYF
TGTGCCAGCAGCTTACTTCGGGACAGGGGGGACGAGCAGTACTTC
>NA|TRBD1|TRBV9|TRBJ1-1
CASSPDPGGNTEAFF
TGTGCCAGCAGCCCCGATCCAGGGGGAAACACTGAAGCTTTCTTT
>NA|TRBD1|TRBV4-1|TRBJ2-5
CASSQEGTEETQYF
TGCGCCAGCAGCCAAGAGGGGACAGAAGAGACCCAGTACTTC
>once|NA|TRBV19|TRBJ1-5
CASSSDWGGNQPQHF
TGTGCCAGTAGTTCGGACTGGGGTGGCAATCAGCCCCAGCATTTT
>NA|TRBD1|TRBV19|TRBJ1-2
CATQLAGGNYGYTF
TGTGCCACCCAACTGGCAGGGGGCAACTATGGCTACACCTTC
>few|TRBD1|TRBV2|TRBJ1-2
CASRKDRQPNYGYTF
TGTGCCAGCAGAAAGGACAGGCAACCTAACTATGGCTACACCTTC
>NA|NA|TRBV27|TRBJ1-2
CASSYRQDPNYGYTF
TGTGCCAGCAGTTATCGACAGGACCCCAACTATGGCTACACCTTC
>NA|NA|TRBV9|TRBJ1-2
CASFCQGSIYGYTF
TGTGCCAGCTTCTGCCAGGGAAGCATCTATGGCTACACCTTC
>NA|NA|TRBV2|TRBJ1-4
CASSDWDLNEKLFF
TGTGCCAGCAGTGACTGGGACTTGAATGAAAAACTGTTTTTT
>NA|NA|TRBV5-4|TRBJ1-1
CASSLGLGRTDEAFF
TGTGCCAGCAGCTTGGGTTTAGGGCGGACAGATGAAGCTTTCTTT